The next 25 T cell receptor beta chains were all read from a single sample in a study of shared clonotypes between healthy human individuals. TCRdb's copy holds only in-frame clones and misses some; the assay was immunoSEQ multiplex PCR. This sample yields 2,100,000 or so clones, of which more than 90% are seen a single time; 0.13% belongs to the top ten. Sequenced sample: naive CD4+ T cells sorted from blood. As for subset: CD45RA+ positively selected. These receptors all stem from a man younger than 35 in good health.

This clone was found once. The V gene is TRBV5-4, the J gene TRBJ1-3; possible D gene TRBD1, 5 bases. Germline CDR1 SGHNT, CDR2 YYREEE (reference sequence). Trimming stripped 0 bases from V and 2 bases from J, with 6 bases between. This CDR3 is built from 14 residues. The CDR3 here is CASSLDRTGNTIYF. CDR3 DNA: TGTGCCAGCAGCTTGGACAGGACTGGAAACACCATATATTTT.

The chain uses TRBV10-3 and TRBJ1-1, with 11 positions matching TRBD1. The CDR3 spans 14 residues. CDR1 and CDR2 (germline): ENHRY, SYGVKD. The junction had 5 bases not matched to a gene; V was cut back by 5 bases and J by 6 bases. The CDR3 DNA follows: TGTGCCATCAGTCAGGACAGGGGGCGAGCTGAAGCTTTCTTT. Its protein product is CAISQDRGRAEAFF.

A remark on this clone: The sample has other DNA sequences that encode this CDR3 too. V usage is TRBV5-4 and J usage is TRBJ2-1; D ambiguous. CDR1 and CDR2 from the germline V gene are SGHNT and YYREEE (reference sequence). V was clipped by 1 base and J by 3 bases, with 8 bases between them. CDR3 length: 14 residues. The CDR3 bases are TGTGCCAGCAGCTTGAAGGATAGCTACAATGAGCAGTTCTTC. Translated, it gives CASSLKDSYNEQFF. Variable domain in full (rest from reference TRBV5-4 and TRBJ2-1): ETGVTQSPTHLIKTRGQQVTLRCSSQSGHNTVSWYQQALGQGPQFIFQYYREEENGRGNFPPRFSGLQFPNYSSELNVNALELDDSALYLCASSLKDSYNEQFFGPGTRLTVL.

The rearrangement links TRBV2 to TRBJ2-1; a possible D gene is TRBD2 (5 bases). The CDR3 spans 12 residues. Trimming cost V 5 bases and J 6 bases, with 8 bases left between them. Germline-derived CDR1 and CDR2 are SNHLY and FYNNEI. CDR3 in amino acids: CASSFTSNEQFF. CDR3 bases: TGTGCCAGCAGTTTTACTAGCAATGAGCAGTTCTTC.

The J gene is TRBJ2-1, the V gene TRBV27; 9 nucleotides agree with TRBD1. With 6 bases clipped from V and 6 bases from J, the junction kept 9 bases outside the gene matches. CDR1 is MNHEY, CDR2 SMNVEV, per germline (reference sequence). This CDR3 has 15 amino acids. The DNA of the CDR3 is TGTGCCAGCAGGGGGTTGGGACAGGGCACCAATGAGCAGTTCTTC. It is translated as CASRGLGQGTNEQFF.

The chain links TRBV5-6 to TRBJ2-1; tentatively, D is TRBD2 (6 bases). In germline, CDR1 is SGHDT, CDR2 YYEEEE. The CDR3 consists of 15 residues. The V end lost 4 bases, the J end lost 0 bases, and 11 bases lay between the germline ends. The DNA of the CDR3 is TGTGCCAGCAGCGGCGGGACTTTCTCCTACAATGAGCAGTTCTTC. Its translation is CASSGGTFSYNEQFF.

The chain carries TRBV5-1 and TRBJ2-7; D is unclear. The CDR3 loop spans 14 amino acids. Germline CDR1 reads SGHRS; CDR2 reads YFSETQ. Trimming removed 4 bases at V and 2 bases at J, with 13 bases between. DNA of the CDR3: TGCGCCAGCAGCGTTCCCGACGTTACCTACGAGCAGTACTTC. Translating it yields CASSVPDVTYEQYF.

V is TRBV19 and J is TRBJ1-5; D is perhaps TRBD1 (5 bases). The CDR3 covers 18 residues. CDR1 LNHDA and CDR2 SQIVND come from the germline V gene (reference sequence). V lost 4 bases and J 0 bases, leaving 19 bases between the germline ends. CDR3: CASSTIRAGANSNQPQHF. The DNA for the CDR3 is TGTGCCAGTAGTACAATCAGGGCTGGCGCTAATAGCAATCAGCCCCAGCATTTT.

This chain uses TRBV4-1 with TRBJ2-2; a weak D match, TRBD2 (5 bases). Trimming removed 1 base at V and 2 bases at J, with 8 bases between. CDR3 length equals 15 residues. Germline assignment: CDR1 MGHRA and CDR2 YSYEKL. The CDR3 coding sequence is TGCGCCAGCAGCCAAGGGCTAGCTAACACCGGGGAGCTGTTTTTT. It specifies CASSQGLANTGELFF.

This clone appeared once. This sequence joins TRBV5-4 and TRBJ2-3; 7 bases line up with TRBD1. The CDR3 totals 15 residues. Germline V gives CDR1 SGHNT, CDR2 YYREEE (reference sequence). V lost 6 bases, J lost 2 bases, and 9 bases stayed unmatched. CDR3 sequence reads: CASTTGASSTDTQYF. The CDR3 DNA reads TGTGCCAGCACCACAGGGGCGTCCTCCACAGATACGCAGTATTTT. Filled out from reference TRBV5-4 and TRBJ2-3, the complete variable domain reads ETGVTQSPTHLIKTRGQQVTLRCSSQSGHNTVSWYQQALGQGPQFIFQYYREEENGRGNFPPRFSGLQFPNYSSELNVNALELDDSALYLCASTTGASSTDTQYFGPGTRLTVL.

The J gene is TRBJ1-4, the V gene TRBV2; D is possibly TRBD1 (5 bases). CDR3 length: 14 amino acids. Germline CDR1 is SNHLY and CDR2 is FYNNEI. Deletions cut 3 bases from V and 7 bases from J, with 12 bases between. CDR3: CASSDGKRGEKLFF. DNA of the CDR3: TGTGCCAGCAGTGACGGGAAAAGGGGTGAAAAACTGTTTTTT.

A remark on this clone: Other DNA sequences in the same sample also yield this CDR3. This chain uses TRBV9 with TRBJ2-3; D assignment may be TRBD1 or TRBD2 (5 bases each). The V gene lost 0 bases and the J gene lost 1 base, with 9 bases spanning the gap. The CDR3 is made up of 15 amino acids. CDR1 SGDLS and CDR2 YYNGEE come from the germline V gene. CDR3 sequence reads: CASSVGGSGTDTQYF. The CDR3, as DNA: TGTGCCAGCAGCGTAGGGGGGTCTGGCACAGATACGCAGTATTTT.

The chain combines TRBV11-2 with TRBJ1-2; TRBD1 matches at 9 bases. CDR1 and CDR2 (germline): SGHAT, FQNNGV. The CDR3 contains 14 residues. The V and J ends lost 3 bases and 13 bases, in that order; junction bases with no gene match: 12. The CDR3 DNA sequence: TGTGCCAGCAGCTTGGGGGACAGGGCGGCCGGGGGCACCTTC. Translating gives CASSLGDRAAGGTF.

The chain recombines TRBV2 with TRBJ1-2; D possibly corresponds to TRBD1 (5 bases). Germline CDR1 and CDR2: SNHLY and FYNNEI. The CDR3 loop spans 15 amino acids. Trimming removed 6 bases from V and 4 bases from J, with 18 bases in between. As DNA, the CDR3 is TGTGCCAGCAGGGACTCAGGGTCAATTGGCTATGGCTACACCTTC. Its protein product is CASRDSGSIGYGYTF.

CDR3 in DNA: TGTGCCTGGAGTGCGGACGGTGATACGCAGTATTTT. It translates to CAWSADGDTQYF. The gene calls are TRBV30 and TRBJ2-3; D ambiguous. The germline V and J ends were trimmed by 1 base and 6 bases, with 8 bases remaining between them. CDR3 length: 12 residues. The germline gives CDR1 GTSNPN, CDR2 SVGIG (reference sequence).

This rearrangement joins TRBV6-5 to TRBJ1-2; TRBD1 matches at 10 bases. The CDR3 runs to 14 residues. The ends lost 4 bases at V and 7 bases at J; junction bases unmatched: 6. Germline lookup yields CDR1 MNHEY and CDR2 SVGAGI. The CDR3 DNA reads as TGTGCCAGCAGTTCCCCGACAGGGGGCTCTGGCTACACCTTC. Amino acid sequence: CASSSPTGGSGYTF.

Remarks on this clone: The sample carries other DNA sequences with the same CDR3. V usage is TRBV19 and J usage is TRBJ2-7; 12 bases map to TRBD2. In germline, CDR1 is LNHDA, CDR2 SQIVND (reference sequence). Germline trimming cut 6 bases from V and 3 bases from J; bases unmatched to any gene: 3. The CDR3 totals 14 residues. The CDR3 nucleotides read TGTGCCAGTAGCCCGACTAGCGGGGGCTACGAGCAGTACTTC. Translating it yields CASSPTSGGYEQYF.

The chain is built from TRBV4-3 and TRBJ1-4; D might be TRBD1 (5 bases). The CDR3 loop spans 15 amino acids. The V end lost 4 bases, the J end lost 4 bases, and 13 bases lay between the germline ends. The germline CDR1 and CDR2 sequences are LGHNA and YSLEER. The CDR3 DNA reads TGCGCCAGCAGCCGTATGGGGACTGGTAATGAAAAACTGTTTTTT. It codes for CASSRMGTGNEKLFF.

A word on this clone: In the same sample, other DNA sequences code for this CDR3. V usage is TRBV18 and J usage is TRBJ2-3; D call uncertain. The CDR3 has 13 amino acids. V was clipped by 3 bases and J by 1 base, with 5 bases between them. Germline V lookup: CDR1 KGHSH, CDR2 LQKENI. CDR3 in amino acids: CASSPIGTDTQYF. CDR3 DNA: TGTGCCAGCTCACCGATCGGCACAGATACGCAGTATTTT.

CDR3 sequence: CASSLTPGGTYEQYF. CDR3 nucleotides: TGTGCCAGCAGCTTAACCCCGGGAGGAACCTACGAGCAGTACTTC. V gene TRBV7-3 combines with J gene TRBJ2-7; 7 bases match TRBD2. Germline V gene data show CDR1 as SGHTA and CDR2 as FQGTGA. CDR3 length: 15 amino acids. Trimming took 0 bases from V and 2 from J; bases not matched to a gene: 4.

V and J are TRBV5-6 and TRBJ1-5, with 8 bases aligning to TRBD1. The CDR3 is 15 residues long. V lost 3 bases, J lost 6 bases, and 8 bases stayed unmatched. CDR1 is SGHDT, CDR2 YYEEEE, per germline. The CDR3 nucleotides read TGTGCCAGCAGCTCGAAACAGGGGGAGGGTCAGCCCCAGCATTTT. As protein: CASSSKQGEGQPQHF.

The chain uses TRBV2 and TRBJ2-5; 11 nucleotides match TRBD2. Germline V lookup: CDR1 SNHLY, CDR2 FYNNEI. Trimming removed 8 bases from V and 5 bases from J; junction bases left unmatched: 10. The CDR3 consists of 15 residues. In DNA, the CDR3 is TGTGCCAGCTTACCGGGACTAGCGGCGGGGGAGACCCAGTACTTC. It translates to CASLPGLAAGETQYF.

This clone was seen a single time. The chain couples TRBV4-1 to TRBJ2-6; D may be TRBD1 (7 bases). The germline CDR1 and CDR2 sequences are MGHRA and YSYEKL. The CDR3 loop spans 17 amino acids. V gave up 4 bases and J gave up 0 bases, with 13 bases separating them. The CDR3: CASSPGGGASGANVLTF. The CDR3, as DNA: TGCGCCAGCAGCCCCGGAGGGGGCGCCTCTGGGGCCAACGTCCTGACTTTC.

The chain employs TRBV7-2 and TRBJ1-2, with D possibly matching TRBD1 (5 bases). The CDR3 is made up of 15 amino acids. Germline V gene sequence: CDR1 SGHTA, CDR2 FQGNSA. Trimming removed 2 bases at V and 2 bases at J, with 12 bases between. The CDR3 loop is CASSLILRANYGYTF. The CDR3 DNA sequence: TGTGCCAGCAGCTTAATTCTCAGGGCGAACTATGGCTACACCTTC.

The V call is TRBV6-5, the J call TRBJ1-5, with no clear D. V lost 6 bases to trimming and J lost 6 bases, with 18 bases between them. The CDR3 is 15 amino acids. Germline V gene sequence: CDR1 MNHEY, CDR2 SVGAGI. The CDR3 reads CASSAVREFGQPQHF. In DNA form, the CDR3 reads TGTGCCAGCAGCGCCGTCCGGGAGTTTGGTCAGCCCCAGCATTTT.